This is a list of T cell receptor beta chains from one sample in a study of blood T cell repertoires in COVID-19. Clones were read by immunoSEQ multiplex PCR, and TCRdb kept only the in-frame ones, dropping some. This repertoire shows approximately 310,000 clones, around 87% found once; its top ten account for 1%. The sequencing sample was made of peripheral blood. The receptors originated from a man aged 45-65 years with active or convalescent COVID-19. CDR3s include the opening cysteine and the closing phenylalanine or tryptophan. A D gene is named only where the DNA matches it firmly. Not every row has a clone size; where given, it reads once, few, many or a size class.

CDR3 protein: CASSLVGTSEETQYF
CDR3 DNA: TGCGCCAGCAGCTTGGTCGGGACTAGCGAAGAGACCCAGTACTTC
J gene: TRBJ2-5
clone size: -
D gene: TRBD2
V gene: TRBV5-1

CDR3 protein: CASSFGGANTEAFF
CDR3 DNA: TGTGCCAGCAGCTTCGGGGGTGCGAACACTGAAGCTTTCTTT
J gene: TRBJ1-1
clone size: once
D gene: -
V gene: TRBV5-4

CDR3 protein: CSAAGAAVGAFF
CDR3 DNA: TGCAGCGCTGCGGGAGCCGCGGTGGGGGCTTTCTTT
J gene: TRBJ1-1
clone size: -
D gene: -
V gene: TRBV29-1

CDR3 protein: CASSVVPGRDEQFF
CDR3 DNA: TGTGCCAGCAGCGTAGTTCCGGGTCGGGATGAGCAGTTCTTC
J gene: TRBJ2-1
clone size: once
D gene: -
V gene: TRBV9

CDR3 protein: CASSPGQGRDYIRAFF
CDR3 DNA: TGTGCCAGCAGTCCGGGACAGGGTCGCGATTACATACGAGCTTTCTTT
J gene: TRBJ1-1
clone size: few
D gene: TRBD1
V gene: TRBV28

CDR3 protein: CASSLSGQGGYTF
CDR3 DNA: TGTGCCAGCAGCCTATCGGGACAGGGAGGCTACACCTTC
J gene: TRBJ1-2
clone size: -
D gene: TRBD1
V gene: TRBV7-2

CDR3 protein: CASRWDRNQPQHF
CDR3 DNA: TGTGCCAGCAGATGGGACAGGAATCAGCCCCAGCATTTT
J gene: TRBJ1-5
clone size: -
D gene: TRBD1
V gene: TRBV6-5

CDR3 protein: CASSPLPQGGYGYTF
CDR3 DNA: TGTGCCAGCTCACCACTTCCCCAGGGAGGCTATGGCTACACCTTC
J gene: TRBJ1-2
clone size: -
D gene: -
V gene: TRBV18

CDR3 protein: CASSQGPAGEAFF
CDR3 DNA: TGTGCCAGCAGCCAAGGACCCGCGGGGGAAGCTTTCTTT
J gene: TRBJ1-1
clone size: once
D gene: -
V gene: TRBV3-1/TRBV3-2

CDR3 protein: CASGLGSLSDSYNEQFF
CDR3 DNA: TGTGCTAGTGGTTTGGGCTCCCTTAGCGACTCCTACAATGAGCAGTTCTTC
J gene: TRBJ2-1
clone size: -
D gene: -
V gene: TRBV12-5

CDR3 protein: CASSNLGLAGTDTQYF
CDR3 DNA: TGTGCCAGTAGTAACCTGGGACTAGCGGGCACAGATACGCAGTATTTT
J gene: TRBJ2-3
clone size: few
D gene: TRBD2
V gene: TRBV19

CDR3 protein: CASSPPGQFPRAYEQYF
CDR3 DNA: TGTGCCAGCTCACCACCAGGACAGTTCCCAAGGGCCTACGAGCAGTACTTC
J gene: TRBJ2-7
clone size: -
D gene: -
V gene: TRBV18

CDR3 protein: CASSLVGGSYNEQFF
CDR3 DNA: TGTGCCAGCAGCTTAGTAGGGGGCTCCTACAATGAGCAGTTCTTC
J gene: TRBJ2-1
clone size: -
D gene: -
V gene: TRBV7-9

CDR3 protein: CASSNSGGRAGEQFF
CDR3 DNA: TGTGCCAGTAGTAATTCGGGCGGGAGGGCCGGTGAGCAGTTCTTC
J gene: TRBJ2-1
clone size: -
D gene: TRBD2
V gene: TRBV19

CDR3 protein: CASSLQGTDTQYF
CDR3 DNA: TGCGCCAGCAGCTTACAGGGCACAGATACGCAGTATTTT
J gene: TRBJ2-3
clone size: -
D gene: -
V gene: TRBV5-1

CDR3 protein: CSAADRGISTEAFF
CDR3 DNA: TGCAGCGCAGCGGACAGGGGGATTAGTACTGAAGCTTTCTTT
J gene: TRBJ1-1
clone size: -
D gene: TRBD1
V gene: TRBV29-1

CDR3 protein: CASSPRTGSSYEQYF
CDR3 DNA: TGTGCCAGCTCACCAAGGACAGGGAGCTCCTACGAGCAGTACTTC
J gene: TRBJ2-7
clone size: -
D gene: TRBD1
V gene: TRBV18

CDR3 protein: CASGQGANSPLHF
CDR3 DNA: TGTGCCAGCGGACAGGGGGCAAATTCACCCCTCCACTTT
J gene: TRBJ1-6
clone size: -
D gene: TRBD1
V gene: TRBV28

CDR3 protein: CSAGGTVNTEAFF
CDR3 DNA: TGCAGCGCTGGGGGGACAGTGAACACTGAAGCTTTCTTT
J gene: TRBJ1-1
clone size: -
D gene: TRBD1
V gene: TRBV29-1

CDR3 protein: CASKSETYEQYF
CDR3 DNA: TGTGCCAGCAAGAGTGAGACCTACGAGCAGTACTTC
J gene: TRBJ2-7
clone size: -
D gene: -
V gene: TRBV2

CDR3 protein: CASSDSHENDRVKGVRYSNQPQHF
CDR3 DNA: TGTGCCAGCAGTGACTCGCACGAGAACGACAGGGTAAAAGGAGTAAGGTATAGCAATCAGCCCCAGCATTTT
J gene: TRBJ1-5
clone size: once
D gene: TRBD1
V gene: TRBV6-4

CDR3 protein: CAISESRGMNTEAFF
CDR3 DNA: TGTGCCATCAGTGAGTCGAGAGGGATGAACACTGAAGCTTTCTTT
J gene: TRBJ1-1
clone size: -
D gene: -
V gene: TRBV10-3

CDR3 protein: CASSLERDRPYEQYF
CDR3 DNA: TGTGCCAGCAGCTTAGAGAGGGACAGGCCCTACGAGCAGTACTTC
J gene: TRBJ2-7
clone size: -
D gene: TRBD1
V gene: TRBV7-2

CDR3 protein: CAISGLAGGSETQYF
CDR3 DNA: TGTGCCATCAGTGGCCTAGCGGGGGGGTCAGAGACCCAGTACTTC
J gene: TRBJ2-5
clone size: -
D gene: TRBD2
V gene: TRBV10-3

CDR3 protein: CASSQEDRGAGYTF
CDR3 DNA: TGTGCCAGCAGCCAAGAGGACAGGGGAGCCGGCTACACCTTC
J gene: TRBJ1-2
clone size: -
D gene: TRBD1
V gene: TRBV14

CDR3 protein: CASSLGRGQGGETQYF
CDR3 DNA: TGTGCTAGCAGCTTAGGCCGGGGACAGGGCGGGGAGACCCAGTACTTC
J gene: TRBJ2-5
clone size: -
D gene: TRBD1
V gene: TRBV7-7

CDR3 protein: CASSVATGLAVYNEQFF
CDR3 DNA: TGTGCCAGCAGCGTAGCCACCGGACTAGCGGTGTACAATGAGCAGTTCTTC
J gene: TRBJ2-1
clone size: -
D gene: TRBD2
V gene: TRBV9

CDR3 protein: CASSLGGNYGYTF
CDR3 DNA: TGCGCCAGCAGCTTGGGGGGCAACTATGGCTACACCTTC
J gene: TRBJ1-2
clone size: -
D gene: -
V gene: TRBV5-1

CDR3 protein: CASSTLQGFDTEAFF
CDR3 DNA: TGTGCCAGTAGTACTCTACAGGGTTTCGACACTGAAGCTTTCTTT
J gene: TRBJ1-1
clone size: -
D gene: -
V gene: TRBV19

CDR3 protein: CASSRYRETNTEAFF
CDR3 DNA: TGTGCCAGCAGCCGATACAGGGAGACGAACACTGAAGCTTTCTTT
J gene: TRBJ1-1
clone size: -
D gene: -
V gene: TRBV6-6

CDR3 protein: CASSVAGAPADTQYF
CDR3 DNA: TGTGCCAGCAGCGTAGCTGGGGCCCCCGCAGATACGCAGTATTTT
J gene: TRBJ2-3
clone size: -
D gene: -
V gene: TRBV9

CDR3 protein: CASSVATSGLTDTQYF
CDR3 DNA: TGTGCCAGCAGCGTAGCGACTAGCGGGCTCACAGATACGCAGTATTTT
J gene: TRBJ2-3
clone size: -
D gene: TRBD2
V gene: TRBV9

CDR3 protein: CASSLDGPDTQYF
CDR3 DNA: TGCGCCAGCAGCTTGGATGGGCCAGATACGCAGTATTTT
J gene: TRBJ2-3
clone size: few
D gene: -
V gene: TRBV5-1

CDR3 protein: CASSLTPGQGPYEQYF
CDR3 DNA: TGTGCCAGCAGCTTAACTCCGGGACAGGGGCCCTACGAGCAGTACTTC
J gene: TRBJ2-7
clone size: -
D gene: TRBD1
V gene: TRBV7-3

CDR3 protein: CASSTTTRGGNGYTF
CDR3 DNA: TGTGCCAGCAGCACCACCACCCGAGGAGGGAATGGCTACACCTTC
J gene: TRBJ1-2
clone size: -
D gene: -
V gene: TRBV9

CDR3 protein: CASSHNRGQLRMGTEAFF
CDR3 DNA: TGTGCCAGCAGCCACAACAGGGGGCAACTTCGGATGGGCACTGAAGCTTTCTTT
J gene: TRBJ1-1
clone size: once
D gene: TRBD1
V gene: TRBV11-2

CDR3 protein: CASSSITGGQPQHF
CDR3 DNA: TGTGCCAGCAGCTCTATAACAGGGGGTCAGCCCCAGCATTTT
J gene: TRBJ1-5
clone size: once
D gene: TRBD1
V gene: TRBV7-2

CDR3 protein: CASSQGAGYPGELFF
CDR3 DNA: TGTGCCAGCAGCCAAGGGGCGGGATACCCCGGGGAGCTGTTTTTT
J gene: TRBJ2-2
clone size: -
D gene: -
V gene: TRBV4-2

CDR3 protein: CASSEETGTYNEQFF
CDR3 DNA: TGTGCCAGCAGTGAGGAGACAGGGACCTACAATGAGCAGTTCTTC
J gene: TRBJ2-1
clone size: -
D gene: TRBD1
V gene: TRBV2

CDR3 protein: CASSDLGAGASNYGYTF
CDR3 DNA: TGTGCCAGCAGCGACCTGGGCGCAGGCGCCTCTAACTATGGCTACACCTTC
J gene: TRBJ1-2
clone size: -
D gene: -
V gene: TRBV2

CDR3 protein: CASSPGTSEFTDTQYF
CDR3 DNA: TGTGCCAGCAGCCCAGGGACTAGCGAATTCACAGATACGCAGTATTTT
J gene: TRBJ2-3
clone size: -
D gene: TRBD2
V gene: TRBV7-9

CDR3 protein: CAIKRDMNTEAFF
CDR3 DNA: TGTGCCATCAAGAGGGATATGAACACTGAAGCTTTCTTT
J gene: TRBJ1-1
clone size: -
D gene: -
V gene: TRBV10-3